This entry lists 31 T cell receptor beta chains sequenced from one sample in a study of T cell responses to AZD1222 COVID-19 vaccine. Produced via immunoSEQ multiplex PCR; TCRdb's table is partial and in-frame only. Here the sample spans under 150,000 clones, 90% to 95% being singletons. The material sequenced was peripheral blood, taken on day 0 of AZD1222 vaccination. These TCRs come from an adult in good health.

This sequence joins TRBV7-9 and TRBJ2-1, with 12 nucleotides matching TRBD2. This CDR3 has 16 amino acids. J was trimmed by 4 bases and V by 6 bases; bases with no gene match: 7. Germline CDR1 reads SEHNR; CDR2 reads FQNEAQ (reference sequence). The CDR3 spells CASRGLGLAGYNEQFF. CDR3 in DNA: TGTGCCAGCAGGGGTTTAGGACTAGCGGGGTACAATGAGCAGTTCTTC.

The rearrangement joins TRBV7-9 to TRBJ1-3; 10 positions agree with TRBD1. V shed 4 bases and J 7 bases; nucleotides not matched to a gene: 4. The V gene's germline CDR1 is SEHNR and CDR2 FQNEAQ (reference sequence). This CDR3 has 14 amino acids. The CDR3 nucleotides read TGTGCCAGCAGCTGGGGACAGGGGCTGAACACCATATATTTT. Protein product: CASSWGQGLNTIYF. The variable domain in full, completed from reference TRBV7-9 and TRBJ1-3, reads DTGVSQNPRHKITKRGQNVTFRCDPISEHNRLYWYRQTLGQGPEFLTYFQNEAQLEKSRLLSDRFSAERPKGSFSTLEIQRTEQGDSAMYLCASSWGQGLNTIYFGEGSWLTVV.

The chain combines TRBV15 with TRBJ2-5, with 8 bases identical to TRBD2. CDR3 size: 15 residues. Looked up from germline, CDR1 is LNHNV and CDR2 is YYDKDF (reference sequence). With V trimmed by 2 bases and J by 2 bases, 4 bases remained unmatched. The CDR3 bases are TGTGCCACCAGCAGATTAGCGGGGCCACAAGAGACCCAGTACTTC. This gives the protein CATSRLAGPQETQYF.

The rearrangement links TRBV6-6 to TRBJ1-3; D is perhaps TRBD1 (5 bases). CDR1 MNHNY and CDR2 SVGAGI come from the germline V gene (reference sequence). Trimming cost V 5 bases and J 1 base, with 9 bases left between them. This CDR3 comprises 14 residues. CDR3 DNA sequence: TGTGCCAGCAGTCGGGCAGGGTCTGGAAACACCATATATTTT. This translates into CASSRAGSGNTIYF.

The CDR3, as DNA: TGTGCCAGTAGTATTCAGGGCTATGGCTACACCTTC. This encodes CASSIQGYGYTF. The V call is TRBV19, the J call TRBJ1-2; D is perhaps TRBD1 (5 bases). The V and J ends lost 3 bases and 4 bases respectively, with 6 bases between them. The CDR3 spans 12 residues. CDR1 LNHDA and CDR2 SQIVND come from the germline V gene (reference sequence). Complete variable domain (other parts from reference TRBV19 and TRBJ1-2): DGGITQSPKYLFRKEGQNVTLSCEQNLNHDAMYWYRQDPGQGLRLIYYSQIVNDFQKGDIAEGYSVSREKKESFPLTVTSAQKNPTAFYLCASSIQGYGYTFGSGTRLTVV.

J is TRBJ1-2 and V is TRBV12-3 or TRBV12-4; D not certain. The CDR3 has 12 residues. The V gene lost 1 base and the J gene lost 8 bases, with 8 bases spanning the gap. The chain's CDR3 is CASSLGRAGYTF. The CDR3 nucleotides are TGTGCCAGCAGTTTAGGGAGGGCGGGCTACACCTTC.

This chain joins TRBV5-1 and TRBJ2-1, with 12 bases lining up with TRBD2. The CDR3 sequence is 20 residues long. In germline, CDR1 is SGHRS, CDR2 YFSETQ. V lost 0 bases, J lost 8 bases, and 18 bases stayed unmatched. The CDR3 reads CASSLARTSGIRGTSDEQFF. DNA for the CDR3: TGCGCCAGCAGCTTGGCACGGACTAGCGGGATCCGGGGGACATCCGATGAGCAGTTCTTC. The full variable domain, with the rest looked up from reference TRBV5-1 and TRBJ2-1, is KAGVTQTPRYLIKTRGQQVTLSCSPISGHRSVSWYQQTPGQGLQFLFEYFSETQRNKGNFPGRFSGRQFSNSRSEMNVSTLELGDSALYLCASSLARTSGIRGTSDEQFFGPGTRLTVL.

V and J are TRBV5-1 and TRBJ1-4, with D possibly TRBD1 on 5 matching bases. The germline CDR1 and CDR2 sequences are SGHRS and YFSETQ. V lost 1 base and J 0 bases, leaving 16 bases between the germline ends. The CDR3 extends over 18 amino acids. The CDR3 sequence is CASSLRGRAQATNEKLFF. CDR3 nucleotide sequence: TGCGCCAGCAGCTTGAGGGGCAGGGCGCAGGCAACTAATGAAAAACTGTTTTTT.

V and J are TRBV15 and TRBJ2-1; TRBD2 is a possible D gene (6 bases). Germline CDR1 is LNHNV and CDR2 is YYDKDF (reference sequence). Trimming took 0 bases from V and 7 from J, leaving 10 bases between them. CDR3 length equals 14 residues. This CDR3 is CATSREGAGNEQFF. The DNA of the CDR3 is TGTGCCACCAGCAGAGAGGGTGCGGGGAATGAGCAGTTCTTC.

The chain carries TRBV18 and TRBJ2-2, with TRBD1 as a possible D gene (5 bases). CDR1 is KGHSH and CDR2 is LQKENI in the germline V gene. Trimming removed 8 bases at V and 3 bases at J, with 13 bases between. The CDR3 loop spans 14 amino acids. CDR3 loop: CASRQNSDTGELFF. The CDR3 region has the DNA TGTGCCAGCCGACAGAATTCGGACACCGGGGAGCTGTTTTTT.

This chain uses TRBV6-1 with TRBJ2-7, with 14 bases aligning to TRBD2. CDR3 size: 16 residues. Per the germline V gene, CDR1 is MNHNS and CDR2 is SASEGT. Unmatched junction bases numbered 3, after V lost 4 bases and J lost 1 base. The CDR3 DNA sequence: TGTGCCAGCAGTGCGACTAGCGGGAGGGAATCCTACGAGCAGTACTTC. Translating gives CASSATSGRESYEQYF.

The chain combines TRBV7-9 with TRBJ2-7; D possibly matches TRBD1 or TRBD2 (5 bases each). Germline CDR1 SEHNR, CDR2 FQNEAQ (reference sequence). This CDR3 is built from 17 residues. Trimming removed 1 base at V and 2 bases at J, with 18 bases between. CDR3 sequence (DNA): TGTGCCAGCAGCTTAGATTCCCCCGGGACGCTTCCCTACGAGCAGTACTTC. Translation gives CASSLDSPGTLPYEQYF.

The chain links TRBV27 to TRBJ1-6; 7 nucleotides line up with TRBD1. CDR1 MNHEY and CDR2 SMNVEV come from the germline V gene (reference sequence). CDR3 length: 15 residues. Trimming cost V 3 bases and J 7 bases; bases outside gene matches: 6. The CDR3 DNA follows: TGTGCCAGCAGTTTTTTCCAGGGGGGGAATTCACCCCTCCACTTT. This gives the protein CASSFFQGGNSPLHF.

The chain has TRBV2 and TRBJ2-1; 13 positions agree with TRBD2. Trimming cost V 6 bases and J 4 bases; bases outside gene matches: 3. The germline CDR1 and CDR2 sequences are SNHLY and FYNNEI. This CDR3 contains 15 residues. This CDR3 reads CASRPTSGRYNEQFF. Here the CDR3 DNA reads TGTGCCAGCAGACCGACTAGCGGGAGGTACAATGAGCAGTTCTTC.

This chain links TRBV5-6 with TRBJ1-4, with D unresolved. Trimming left V 0 bases short and J 3 bases short, with 9 bases between. The CDR3 spans 15 residues. Germline V gene sequence: CDR1 SGHDT, CDR2 YYEEEE. Written as DNA, the CDR3 is TGTGCCAGCAGCTTGGAGGCCCATTCTAATGAAAAACTGTTTTTT. Translation: CASSLEAHSNEKLFF.

The chain combines TRBV5-1 with TRBJ1-2; D is perhaps TRBD1 (6 bases). The V and J ends lost 0 bases and 7 bases respectively, with 13 bases between them. The germline CDR1 and CDR2 sequences are SGHRS and YFSETQ. This CDR3 comprises 14 residues. The chain's CDR3 is CASSLEGGIGGYTF. CDR3 DNA sequence: TGCGCCAGCAGCTTGGAAGGGGGTATAGGTGGCTACACCTTC.

This clone was counted a single time. The chain is built from TRBV9 and TRBJ2-3, with a possible D match to TRBD2 (7 bases). CDR1 SGDLS and CDR2 YYNGEE come from the germline V gene. This CDR3 is 16 amino acids long. With 1 base removed from V and 3 bases from J, the gap between germline ends came to 15 bases. In DNA form, the CDR3 reads TGTGCCAGCAGCGTATGGCGGGCGGGGGCTACAGATACGCAGTATTTT. Its translation is CASSVWRAGATDTQYF. The full variable domain, with the rest looked up from reference TRBV9 and TRBJ2-3, is DSGVTQTPKHLITATGQRVTLRCSPRSGDLSVYWYQQSLDQGLQFLIQYYNGEERAKGNILERFSAQQFPDLHSELNLSSLELGDSALYFCASSVWRAGATDTQYFGPGTRLTVL.

For the CDR3, the DNA is TGCGCCAGCACTCCGTCTGGATCCTCTGGAAACACCATATATTTT. Its protein is CASTPSGSSGNTIYF. V usage is TRBV5-1 and J usage is TRBJ1-3; no firm D call. There are 15 residues in the CDR3. V was shortened by 6 bases and J by 0 bases, with 13 bases between the two germline ends. Per germline, CDR1 SGHRS and CDR2 YFSETQ.

The chain links TRBV12-3 or TRBV12-4 to TRBJ1-5, with D uncertain. The germline V and J ends were trimmed by 4 bases and 0 bases, with 1 base remaining between them. The CDR3 spans 12 residues. The CDR3 here is CASSYSNQPQHF. The CDR3 bases are TGTGCCAGCAGTTATAGCAATCAGCCCCAGCATTTT.

The chain employs TRBV27 and TRBJ2-7, with TRBD2 identical over 7 bases. The germline gives CDR1 MNHEY, CDR2 SMNVEV (reference sequence). V lost 4 bases to trimming and J lost 2 bases; unmatched junction nucleotides: 2. The CDR3 runs 13 residues. CDR3 nucleotides: TGTGCCAGCAGTTCTGGGGGGGCCTACGAGCAGTACTTC. Protein sequence: CASSSGGAYEQYF.

The chain combines TRBV29-1 with TRBJ2-7, with D tentatively TRBD1 (6 bases). This CDR3 has 15 amino acids. Trimming shortened V by 0 bases and J by 3 bases, and 15 bases separated the two germline ends. Germline V lookup: CDR1 SQVTM, CDR2 ANQGSEA. The CDR3 DNA is TGCAGCGTTGAAGACGGGACATCTGGGGTCTACGAGCAGTACTTC. Protein sequence: CSVEDGTSGVYEQYF.

This clone was seen only once. The chain has TRBV27 and TRBJ2-5, with 9 bases aligning to TRBD1. Germline V gives CDR1 MNHEY, CDR2 SMNVEV (reference sequence). The junction had 6 bases not matched to a gene; V was cut back by 6 bases and J by 4 bases. The CDR3 has 14 amino acids. The CDR3 spells CASSVGDRAETQYF. For the CDR3, the DNA is TGTGCCAGCAGCGTGGGGGACAGGGCAGAGACCCAGTACTTC.

This clone was found a few times. The chain recombines TRBV18 with TRBJ1-1; unclear D gene. Germline V gene sequence: CDR1 KGHSH, CDR2 LQKENI. This CDR3 comprises 14 residues. With 3 bases removed from V and 1 base from J, the gap between germline ends came to 9 bases. The CDR3 sequence is CASSPNSGNTEAFF. The CDR3 DNA reads TGTGCCAGCTCACCTAACAGCGGGAACACTGAAGCTTTCTTT.

V and J are TRBV24-1 and TRBJ2-1, with 10 bases fitting TRBD2. CDR1 KGHDR and CDR2 SFDVKD come from the germline V gene. This CDR3 is 14 amino acids long. V dropped 3 bases and J dropped 14; count of bases not matched to a gene: 9. For the CDR3, the DNA is TGTGCCACCAGTGATGGTCTAGCGGGAGAGGGGAAGTTCTTC. Translation: CATSDGLAGEGKFF.

The V and J genes are TRBV29-1 and TRBJ1-5, with TRBD1 identical over 7 bases. Unmatched junction bases numbered 5, after V lost 4 bases and J lost 5 bases. Germline V lookup: CDR1 SQVTM, CDR2 ANQGSEA. The CDR3 loop spans 13 amino acids. CDR3 amino acids: CSVAGQQDQPQHF. CDR3 coding DNA: TGCAGCGTTGCGGGACAGCAGGATCAGCCCCAGCATTTT.

V is TRBV3-1 (or the pseudogene TRBV3-2) and J is TRBJ2-1, with TRBD2 matching over 9 bases. Germline trimming cut 3 bases from V and 10 bases from J; bases unmatched to any gene: 13. Germline loops: CDR1 LGHDT, CDR2 YNNKEL (reference sequence). CDR3 size: 16 residues. The CDR3: CASSHQGLAGRREQFF. The CDR3 bases are TGTGCCAGCAGCCATCAGGGGCTAGCGGGACGTCGGGAGCAGTTCTTC.

The chain couples TRBV27 to TRBJ1-2; 11 nucleotides align to TRBD1. The V segment lost 8 bases and the J segment 11 bases; nucleotides outside the gene matches: 4. This CDR3 contains 11 residues. Per germline, CDR1 MNHEY and CDR2 SMNVEV (reference sequence). In DNA form, the CDR3 reads TGTGCCAGCGGACAGGGGGCAAGTTACACCTTC. It yields the protein CASGQGASYTF.

The chain uses TRBV7-7 and TRBJ1-1, with D maybe TRBD1 (5 bases). The CDR3 totals 14 residues. Trimming removed 5 bases from V and 0 bases from J, with 10 bases in between. CDR1 SSHAT and CDR2 FNYEAQ come from the germline V gene (reference sequence). The CDR3 here is CASSPGTLNTEAFF. CDR3 in DNA: TGTGCCAGCAGCCCCGGGACGTTGAACACTGAAGCTTTCTTT.

The rearrangement links TRBV9 to TRBJ2-1, with no clear D. The CDR3 is 12 residues long. Trimming cost V 0 bases and J 8 bases, with 6 bases left between them. Per the germline V gene, CDR1 is SGDLS and CDR2 is YYNGEE. The chain's CDR3 is CASSVESHEQFF. CDR3 coding DNA: TGTGCCAGCAGCGTAGAGTCTCATGAGCAGTTCTTC. Together with reference TRBV9 and TRBJ2-1, the CDR3 gives the full variable domain: DSGVTQTPKHLITATGQRVTLRCSPRSGDLSVYWYQQSLDQGLQFLIQYYNGEERAKGNILERFSAQQFPDLHSELNLSSLELGDSALYFCASSVESHEQFFGPGTRLTVL.

The chain has TRBV6-5 and TRBJ2-1, with a possible D match to TRBD2 (6 bases). The CDR3 runs 15 residues. Germline loops: CDR1 MNHEY, CDR2 SVGAGI. Trimming shortened V by 6 bases and J by 10 bases, and 22 bases separated the two germline ends. The CDR3 DNA reads TGTGCCAGCAGGCCCGTTGCCGGGAGCGTGGGGGAGCAGTTCTTC. As protein: CASRPVAGSVGEQFF.

A note on this clone: A junction boundary mismatches the germline segment, possibly from a read error. The rearrangement links TRBV5-1 to TRBJ2-2; D call uncertain. The germline V gene has CDR1 SGHRS and CDR2 YFSETQ. The CDR3 has 13 residues. The CDR3 DNA reads as TGCGCCAGCAGCTTGGATAACAACGGGGAGCTGTTTTTT. This translates into CASSLDNNGELFF.